The 4 T cell receptor beta chains below were found in one sample sequenced in a study of molecular identifiers for immune sequencing clone quantification. TCRdb recomputed calls from the PCR reads with MiXCR, one row per CDR3 protein. The sample shows approximately 93,000 distinct CDR3 sequences, approximately 23% of them seen only once. The sample comprised naive CD8+ T cells from blood, with Jurkat cell RNA spiked in. Stated subset: FACS-sorted CD8+CD4-CCR7+CD45RA+ naive T cells. The receptors here all came from a human donor in good health. Some libraries in this study had Jurkat cell RNA spiked in.

Points on this clonotype: The CDR3 end shows no conserved phenylalanine or tryptophan, and so a read error is likely. The rearrangement uses TRBV20-1 and TRBJ2-7; TRBD1 aligns across 7 bases. CDR3 size: 15 residues. V trimming: 0 bases; J trimming: 4 bases; junction bases outside the gene matches: 9. The germline V gene has CDR1 DFQATT and CDR2 SNEGSKA (reference sequence). The CDR3 DNA is TGCAGTGCTAGAGATAACAGGGGAAATCTTTACGAGCAGTACCTC. Translation: CSARDNRGNLYEQYL.

About this clonotype itself: A read error is possible here, since a much larger clone lies one base away. The chain has TRBV7-9 and TRBJ2-1; tentatively, D is TRBD1 or TRBD2 (6 bases each). Germline V CDR1 and CDR2: SEHNR, FQNEAQ (reference sequence). This CDR3 is 17 amino acids long. The CDR3 here is CVSSLAPGTGTGDEQFF. For the CDR3, the DNA is TGTGTCAGCAGCTTAGCCCCGGGAACAGGGACTGGTGATGAGCAGTTCTTC. Full variable domain (remainder filled in from reference TRBV7-9 and TRBJ2-1): DTGVSQNPRHKITKRGQNVTFRCDPISEHNRLYWYRQTLGQGPEFLTYFQNEAQLEKSRLLSDRFSAERPKGSFSTLEIQRTEQGDSAMYLCVSSLAPGTGTGDEQFFGPGTRLTVL.

On this clonotype: A much larger clone is a single base away; this may be a read error. The final CDR3 position lacks the conserved phenylalanine or tryptophan, pointing to a likely read error. V and J are TRBV7-9 and TRBJ1-1; TRBD1 is a possible D gene (5 bases). The CDR3 loop spans 11 amino acids. V lost 5 bases, J lost 8 bases, and 9 bases lay in between. Germline V gene sequence: CDR1 SEHNR, CDR2 FQNEAQ (reference sequence). The chain's CDR3 is CASSLDREAFS. The CDR3 DNA reads TGTGCCAGCAGCCTTGACAGAGAAGCTTTCTCT.

This clonotype was found many times. The chain links TRBV20-1 to TRBJ2-3; 12 bases agree with TRBD2. From germline, CDR1 is DFQATT and CDR2 SNEGSKA (reference sequence). The length of the CDR3 is 15 residues. The junction had 5 bases not matched to a gene; V was cut back by 5 bases and J by 2 bases. CDR3: CSAFRTSGDTDTQYF. The CDR3 region has the DNA TGCAGTGCTTTTAGGACTAGCGGGGACACAGATACGCAGTATTTT.